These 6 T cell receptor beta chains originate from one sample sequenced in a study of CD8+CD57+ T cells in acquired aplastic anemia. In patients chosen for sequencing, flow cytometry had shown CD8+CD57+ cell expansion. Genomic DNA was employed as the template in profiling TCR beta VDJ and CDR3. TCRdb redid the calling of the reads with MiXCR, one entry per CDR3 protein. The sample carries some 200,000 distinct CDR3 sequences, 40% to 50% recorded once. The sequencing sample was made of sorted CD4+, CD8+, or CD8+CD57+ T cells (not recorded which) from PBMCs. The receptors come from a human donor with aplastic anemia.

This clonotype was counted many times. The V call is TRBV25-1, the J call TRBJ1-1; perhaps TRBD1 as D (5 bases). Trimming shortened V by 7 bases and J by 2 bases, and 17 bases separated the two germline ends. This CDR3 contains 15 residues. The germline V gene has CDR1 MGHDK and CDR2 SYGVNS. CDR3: CASTPTRVRNTEAFF. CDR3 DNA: TGTGCCAGCACCCCGACCAGGGTGAGAAACACTGAAGCTTTCTTT.

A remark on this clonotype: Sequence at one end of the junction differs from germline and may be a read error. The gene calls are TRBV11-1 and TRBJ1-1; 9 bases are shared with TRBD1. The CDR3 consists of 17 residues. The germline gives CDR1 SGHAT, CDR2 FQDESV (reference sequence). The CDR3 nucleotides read TGTGCCAGCAGCCGTCCCCGGGACAGGGCCCTGAACGCTGAAGCCTTCTTT. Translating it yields CASSRPRDRALNAEAFF.

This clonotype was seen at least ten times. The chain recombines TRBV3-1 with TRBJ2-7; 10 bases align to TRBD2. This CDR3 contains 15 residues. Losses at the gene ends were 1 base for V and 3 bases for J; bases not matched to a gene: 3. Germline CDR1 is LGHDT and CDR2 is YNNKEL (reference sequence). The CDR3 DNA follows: TGTGCCAGCAGCCAAGGCGGGACTAGCGACTACGAGCAGTACTTC. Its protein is CASSQGGTSDYEQYF.

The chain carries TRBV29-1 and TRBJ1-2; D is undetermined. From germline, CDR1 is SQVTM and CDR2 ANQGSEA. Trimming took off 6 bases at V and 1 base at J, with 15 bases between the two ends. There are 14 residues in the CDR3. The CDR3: CSVKLEGLNYGYTF. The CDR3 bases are TGCAGCGTCAAATTAGAGGGTCTTAACTATGGCTACACCTTC. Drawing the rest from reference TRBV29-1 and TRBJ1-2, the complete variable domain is SAVISQKPSRDICQRGTSLTIQCQVDSQVTMMFWYRQQPGQSLTLIATANQGSEATYESGFVIDKFPISRPNLTFSTLTVSNMSPEDSSIYLCSVKLEGLNYGYTFGSGTRLTVV.

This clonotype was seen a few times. The CDR3 sequence is CSAYLVEGGFYEQYF. As DNA, the CDR3 is TGCAGTGCTTATTTAGTAGAGGGAGGGTTCTACGAGCAGTACTTC. V and J are TRBV20-1 and TRBJ2-7, with 7 bases lining up with TRBD2. Per the germline V gene, CDR1 is DFQATT and CDR2 is SNEGSKA (reference sequence). There are 15 residues in the CDR3. Trimming at V came to 5 bases and at J to 3 bases, leaving 13 bases not matched to a gene.

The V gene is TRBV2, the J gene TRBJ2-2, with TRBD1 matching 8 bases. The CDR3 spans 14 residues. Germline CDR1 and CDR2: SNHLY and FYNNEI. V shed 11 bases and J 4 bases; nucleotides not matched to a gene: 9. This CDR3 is CAPNGQGGTGELFF. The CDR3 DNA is TGTGCCCCCAATGGACAGGGTGGCACCGGGGAGCTGTTTTTT.